A selection of T cell receptor beta chains follows, all from one sample in a study of blood T cells in healthy people across ages. One entry per CDR3 protein, called by TCRdb with MiXCR from the 5' RACE reads. The repertoire holds about a million distinct CDR3 sequences, less than 45% seen once, with roughly 14% in the top ten. Sequencing was done on a sample of blood. These receptor sequences come from a man aged 18 to 35 in good health. Both conserved end residues are part of each CDR3. Each record gives: D gene, J gene, clone size, V gene, CDR3 protein, CDR3 DNA. The D gene is left open where the match is weak. The size of a clone is reported for some rows only, either as once, few or many, or as a class for expanded clones.

>TRBD2|TRBJ2-3|few|TRBV2
CASSEPGGVDTQYF
TGTGCCAGCAGTGAACCGGGGGGTGTGGATACGCAGTATTTT
>TRBD1|TRBJ1-5|few|TRBV24-1
CATSEPGGQPQHF
TGTGCCACCAGTGAACCAGGGGGTCAGCCCCAGCATTTT
>TRBD2|TRBJ2-1|NA|TRBV5-1
CASSAGLASSYNEQFF
TGCGCCAGCAGCGCGGGACTAGCGAGCTCCTACAATGAGCAGTTCTTC
>TRBD1|TRBJ2-3|NA|TRBV4-1
CASSVVRGLSTDTQYF
TGCGCCAGCAGCGTCGTAAGGGGGCTCAGCACAGATACGCAGTATTTT
>TRBD1|TRBJ2-2|few|TRBV5-1
CASSPGQEPGELFF
TGCGCCAGCAGCCCGGGACAGGAGCCCGGGGAGCTGTTTTTT
>NA|TRBJ1-6|NA|TRBV12-3/TRBV12-4
CASSLRRARNSPLHF
TGTGCCAGCAGTTTGCGCAGGGCCCGTAATTCACCCCTCCACTTT
>TRBD1|TRBJ2-3|few|TRBV7-2
CASSLATGWDTQYF
TGTGCCAGCAGCTTAGCGACAGGGTGGGATACGCAGTATTTT
>NA|TRBJ1-4|NA|TRBV7-9
CASSNPSVGSPTNEKLFF
TGTGCCAGCAGCAACCCATCGGTAGGCAGCCCAACTAATGAAAAACTGTTTTTT
>NA|TRBJ2-1|many|TRBV27
CASSSLNYNEQFF
TGTGCCAGCAGTTCCTTGAACTACAATGAGCAGTTCTTC
>TRBD1|TRBJ1-2|few|TRBV4-3
CASSRDSADYGYTF
TGCGCCAGCAGCCGGGACAGTGCTGACTATGGCTACACCTTC
>NA|TRBJ1-5|NA|TRBV2
CASSEAPALKQPQHF
TGTGCCAGCAGTGAAGCGCCGGCTCTAAAGCAGCCCCAGCATTTT
>NA|TRBJ2-3|NA|TRBV3-1
CASSQGGTANTQYF
TGTGCCAGCAGCCAAGGGGGGACTGCCAATACGCAGTATTTT
>NA|TRBJ1-1|NA|TRBV20-1
CSAGGRPRATEAFF
TGCAGTGCTGGGGGACGTCCCAGAGCAACTGAAGCTTTCTTT
>NA|TRBJ2-7|few|TRBV7-2
CASSLETNSDEQYF
TGTGCCAGCAGCTTAGAAACTAATAGCGACGAGCAGTACTTC
>NA|TRBJ1-1|NA|TRBV27
CASSTSGIRAFF
TGTGCCAGCAGTACCTCCGGGATACGGGCTTTCTTT
>TRBD2|TRBJ2-7|NA|TRBV9
CASSVGAGGDNEQYF
TGTGCCAGCAGCGTAGGGGCGGGGGGGGATAATGAGCAGTACTTC
>NA|TRBJ1-6|NA|TRBV7-2
CASSPSGQYNSPLHF
TGTGCCAGCAGCCCTAGTGGACAGTATAATTCACCCCTCCACTTT
>NA|TRBJ2-1|NA|TRBV20-1
CSAHNLGGLGQFF
TGCAGTGCCCACAATTTAGGGGGGCTGGGGCAGTTCTTC
>NA|TRBJ1-1|NA|TRBV10-3
CAISQNSEAFF
TGTGCCATCTCCCAGAACAGTGAAGCTTTCTTT
>TRBD2|TRBJ2-5|NA|TRBV2
CASSWGGLELGQETQYF
TGTGCCAGCAGTTGGGGAGGACTAGAACTGGGCCAAGAGACCCAGTACTTC